These 8 T cell receptor beta chains were sequenced from one sample in a study of regulatory T cells in long-lasting Graves disease. Researchers made TCR beta libraries by using iRepertoire HTBI primers and running Arm-PCR on CDR3 regions. TCRdb redid the calling of the multiplex PCR reads with MiXCR, one entry per CDR3 protein. The repertoire holds around 460,000 distinct CDR3 sequences, around 15% seen once, with 17% in the top ten. Time point denoted: newly diagnosed GD, antithyroid drugs for less than 3 months. PBMC-extracted RNA yielded the TCR library. These same data were also listed under a study on T cells in Graves' hyperthyroidism and ophthalmopathy.

The sequencing here drew on peripheral blood mononuclear cells (PBMCs), taken at new diagnosis, from a patient treated with antithyroid drugs. The receptors were gathered from a woman between 50 and 59 years old with Graves disease.

This clonotype was seen repeatedly, ten times or more. The V gene is TRBV28, the J gene TRBJ2-7; D is uncertain. CDR3 size: 12 residues. Looked up from germline, CDR1 is MDHEN and CDR2 is SYDVKM. Trimming left V 4 bases short and J 6 bases short, with 10 bases between. The CDR3 spells CASSSSPGEQYF. Written as DNA, the CDR3 is TGTGCCAGCAGTTCGTCCCCTGGCGAGCAGTACTTC.

This clonotype was counted a few times. The genes are TRBV18 and TRBJ2-7; 9 bases agree with TRBD2. The V gene's germline CDR1 is KGHSH and CDR2 LQKENI. V shed 0 bases and J 2 bases; nucleotides not matched to a gene: 2. The CDR3 runs 15 residues. CDR3 loop: CASSPPGLATYEQYF. The CDR3 coding sequence is TGTGCCAGCTCACCACCGGGACTAGCAACCTACGAGCAGTACTTC. The whole variable domain, filled in from reference TRBV18 and TRBJ2-7, reads NAGVMQNPRHLVRRRGQEARLRCSPMKGHSHVYWYRQLPEEGLKFMVYLQKENIIDESGMPKERFSAEFPKEGPSILRIQQVVRGDSAAYFCASSPPGLATYEQYFGPGTRLTVT.

At least ten counts were recorded for this clonotype. This chain connects TRBV27 to TRBJ2-7, with D possibly matching TRBD1 (6 bases). This CDR3 has 15 amino acids. From germline, CDR1 is MNHEY and CDR2 SMNVEV (reference sequence). Deletions cut 8 bases from V and 0 bases from J, with 17 bases between. CDR3 in amino acids: CASQETGLSSYEQYF. DNA of the CDR3: TGTGCCAGCCAGGAGACAGGACTTTCCTCCTACGAGCAGTACTTC.

In this sample, this clonotype turned up many times. This chain links TRBV20-1 with TRBJ2-7; 9 nucleotides line up with TRBD2. Germline-derived CDR1 and CDR2 are DFQATT and SNEGSKA (reference sequence). V lost 2 bases, J lost 2 bases, and 4 bases stayed unmatched. The CDR3 totals 14 residues. CDR3: CSARISGSPYEQYF. CDR3 coding DNA: TGCAGTGCTAGAATTAGCGGGAGTCCCTACGAGCAGTACTTC.

This clonotype was observed many times. The chain carries TRBV6-1 and TRBJ2-1; TRBD2 matches at 14 bases. The J segment lost 7 bases and the V segment lost 6 bases, leaving 5 bases of the junction unmatched. The V gene's germline CDR1 is MNHNS and CDR2 SASEGT. The CDR3 contains 15 residues. The CDR3 loop is CASRGLAGGENEQFF. The CDR3 DNA reads as TGTGCCAGCAGAGGACTAGCGGGAGGAGAGAATGAGCAGTTCTTC.

This clonotype was found many times. The chain couples TRBV28 to TRBJ2-5, with 11 bases lining up with TRBD2. Per the germline V gene, CDR1 is MDHEN and CDR2 is SYDVKM. This CDR3 contains 15 residues. The junction had 10 bases not matched to a gene; V was cut back by 6 bases and J by 7 bases. The CDR3: CASSTSGSPAGTQYF. The CDR3 coding sequence is TGTGCCAGCAGCACTAGCGGGAGCCCCGCCGGGACCCAGTACTTC. Combining the CDR3 with reference TRBV28 and TRBJ2-5 gives the whole variable domain DVKVTQSSRYLVKRTGEKVFLECVQDMDHENMFWYRQDPGLGLRLIYFSYDVKMKEKGDIPEGYSVSREKKERFSLILESASTNQTSMYLCASSTSGSPAGTQYFGPGTRLLVL.

The chain couples TRBV7-2 to TRBJ2-6; TRBD1 aligns across 9 bases. CDR3 length: 17 amino acids. The V segment lost 5 bases and the J segment 2 bases; nucleotides outside the gene matches: 7. Germline CDR1 is SGHTA and CDR2 is FQGNSA. The CDR3 loop reads CASSLTTGGTGANVLTF. Written as DNA, the CDR3 is TGTGCCAGCAGCCTAACGACAGGGGGGACTGGGGCCAACGTCCTGACTTTC.

V is TRBV19 and J is TRBJ2-4; 14 bases are a match to TRBD2. Trimming cost V 3 bases and J 0 bases; bases outside gene matches: 7. CDR1 is LNHDA, CDR2 SQIVND, per germline (reference sequence). This CDR3 has 19 residues. As DNA, the CDR3 is TGTGCCAGTAGTATTAAGGGACTAGCGGGAGTCGTAGCCAAAAACATTCAGTACTTC. This gives the protein CASSIKGLAGVVAKNIQYF.